The present T cell receptor beta chain was sequenced within a study of T-cell memory formation after mild COVID-19. In germline, CDR1 is DFQATT, CDR2 SNEGSKA (reference sequence). The CDR3 is 12 residues long. Between the trimmed V and J ends, which lost 4 bases and 1 base, there was a span of 6 bases. TCRdb itself ran the 5' RACE reads through MiXCR, one entry per CDR3 protein. This sample carries about 340,000 distinct CDR3 sequences, roughly 19% of them seen once, and the ten largest clones take roughly a fifth. This clonotype was picked up a small number of times. The chain joins TRBV20-1 to TRBJ2-3; D unresolved. Specimen: PBMCs or a T cell subset sorted from them (not recorded which). This clonotype was sampled from a man between 18 and 35 years old who had mild COVID-19 (a few samples of this study predate the infection). Cell type and time point are not known. This CDR3 is CSATPRTDTQYF. DNA for the CDR3: TGCAGTGCTACGCCTCGCACAGATACGCAGTATTTT.